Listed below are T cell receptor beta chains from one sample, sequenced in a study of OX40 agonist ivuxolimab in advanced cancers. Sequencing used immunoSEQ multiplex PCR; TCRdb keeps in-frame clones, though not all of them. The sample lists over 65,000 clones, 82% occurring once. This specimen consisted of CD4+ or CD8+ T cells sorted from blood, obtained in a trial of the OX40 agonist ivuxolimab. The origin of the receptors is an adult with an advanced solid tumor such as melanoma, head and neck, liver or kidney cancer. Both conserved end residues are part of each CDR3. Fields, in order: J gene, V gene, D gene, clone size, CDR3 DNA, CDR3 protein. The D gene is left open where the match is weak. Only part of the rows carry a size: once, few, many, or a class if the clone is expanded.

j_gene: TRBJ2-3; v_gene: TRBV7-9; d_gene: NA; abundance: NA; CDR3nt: TGTGCCAGCAGCTATCCCTACGGCCCACCTAGCACAGATACGCAGTATTTT; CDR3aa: CASSYPYGPPSTDTQYF
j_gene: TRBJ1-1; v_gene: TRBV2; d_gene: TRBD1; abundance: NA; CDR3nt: TGTGCCAGCCTCGTCAGCGGGACAGGGAACACTGAAGCTTTCTTT; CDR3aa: CASLVSGTGNTEAFF
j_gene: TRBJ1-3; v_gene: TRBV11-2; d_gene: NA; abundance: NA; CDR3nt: TGTGCCAGCAGCTTTCCGGGATCTGGAAACACCATATATTTT; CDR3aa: CASSFPGSGNTIYF
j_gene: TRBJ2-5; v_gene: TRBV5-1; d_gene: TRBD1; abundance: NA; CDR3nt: TGCGCCAGCAGCTCCCGTGGACAGGGGAGGGGAGAGACCCAGTACTTC; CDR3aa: CASSSRGQGRGETQYF
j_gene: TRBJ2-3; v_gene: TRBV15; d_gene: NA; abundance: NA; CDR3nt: TGTGCCACCAGCAGAGGACAGGCCCTGGCAGATACGCAGTATTTT; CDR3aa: CATSRGQALADTQYF
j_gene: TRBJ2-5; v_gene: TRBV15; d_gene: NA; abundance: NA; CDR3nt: TGTGCCACCAGCAGCCTGGGAGAGACCCAGTACTTC; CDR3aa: CATSSLGETQYF
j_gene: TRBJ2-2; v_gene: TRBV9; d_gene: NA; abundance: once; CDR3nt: TGTGCCAGCGCGGGGATGAACACCGGGGAGCTGTTTTTT; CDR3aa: CASAGMNTGELFF
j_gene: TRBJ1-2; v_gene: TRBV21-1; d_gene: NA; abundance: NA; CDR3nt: TGTGCCAGCAGCAAAGAACAGGGCCAATATGGCTACACCTTC; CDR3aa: CASSKEQGQYGYTF
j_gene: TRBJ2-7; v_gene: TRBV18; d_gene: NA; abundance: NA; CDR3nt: TGTGCCAGCTCACCACGGGTAGACACCTACGAGCAGTACTTC; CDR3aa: CASSPRVDTYEQYF
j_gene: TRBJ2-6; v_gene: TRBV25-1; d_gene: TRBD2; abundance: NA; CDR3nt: TGTGCCAGCAGTGAACTAGCGGGAAGAGGTGCTGGGGCCAACGTCCTGACTTTC; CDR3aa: CASSELAGRGAGANVLTF
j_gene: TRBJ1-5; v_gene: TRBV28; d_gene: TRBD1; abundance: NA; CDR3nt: TGTGCCAGCAGGGGACAGGGAAATCAGCCCCAGCATTTT; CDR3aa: CASRGQGNQPQHF
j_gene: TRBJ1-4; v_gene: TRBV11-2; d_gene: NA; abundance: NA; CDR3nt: TGTGCCAGCAGCCCCCGCCAGCTCGACAGTTCCGATGAAAAACTGTTTTTT; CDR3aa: CASSPRQLDSSDEKLFF
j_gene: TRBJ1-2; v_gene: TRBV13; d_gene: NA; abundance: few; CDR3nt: TGTGCCAGCAGCTTAACTTTCGGGTCTAACTATGGCTACACCTTC; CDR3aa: CASSLTFGSNYGYTF
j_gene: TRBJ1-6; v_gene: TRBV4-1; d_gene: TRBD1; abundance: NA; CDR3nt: TGCGCCAGCAGCCGGCCGGGACAGGAAAATTCACCCCTCCACTTT; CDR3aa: CASSRPGQENSPLHF
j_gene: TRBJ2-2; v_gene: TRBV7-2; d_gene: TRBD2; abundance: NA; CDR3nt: TGTGCCAGCAGCTACCAGGAGGTAGCGGGTCCGGGGGAGCTGTTTTTT; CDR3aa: CASSYQEVAGPGELFF
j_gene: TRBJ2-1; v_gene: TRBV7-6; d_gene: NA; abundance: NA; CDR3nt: TGTGCCAGCAGCTTAGCGAGGAGTCGGGCCCTCTCCTACAATGAGCAGTTCTTC; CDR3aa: CASSLARSRALSYNEQFF
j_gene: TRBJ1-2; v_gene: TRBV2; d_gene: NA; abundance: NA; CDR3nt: TGTGCCAGCAGGATCGACAGGTTCGGGTATGGCTACACCTTC; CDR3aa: CASRIDRFGYGYTF
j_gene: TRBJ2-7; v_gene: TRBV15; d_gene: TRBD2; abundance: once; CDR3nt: TGTGCCACCAGCCGGACTAGCGGGAGATCCTACGAGCAGTACTTC; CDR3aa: CATSRTSGRSYEQYF
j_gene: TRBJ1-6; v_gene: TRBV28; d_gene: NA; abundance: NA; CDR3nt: TGTGCCAGCTTCTTCGCAGGCTCAGTGGGTAATTCACCCCTCCACTTT; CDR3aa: CASFFAGSVGNSPLHF
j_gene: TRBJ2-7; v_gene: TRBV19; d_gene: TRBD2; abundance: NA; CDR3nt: TGTGCCAGTACCTCAACCAGCGGGGCCTCCTACGAGCAGTACTTC; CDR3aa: CASTSTSGASYEQYF
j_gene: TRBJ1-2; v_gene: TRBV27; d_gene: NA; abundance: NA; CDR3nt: TGTGCCAGCAGCTTGTCCGACCCCGGGGACTATGGCTACACCTTC; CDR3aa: CASSLSDPGDYGYTF
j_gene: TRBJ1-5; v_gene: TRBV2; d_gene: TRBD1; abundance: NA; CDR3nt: TGTGCCAGCAGTGGACAGGGGGCGAGGAGCAATCAGCCCCAGCATTTT; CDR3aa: CASSGQGARSNQPQHF
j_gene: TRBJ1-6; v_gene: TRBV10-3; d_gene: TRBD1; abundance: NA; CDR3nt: TGTGCCACCGCACCCGACAGGGTGGCCTATAATTCACCCCTCCACTTT; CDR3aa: CATAPDRVAYNSPLHF
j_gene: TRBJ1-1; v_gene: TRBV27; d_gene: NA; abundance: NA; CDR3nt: TGTGCCAGCAGTTCCGGATTTGGGACGGCGAACACTGAAGCTTTCTTT; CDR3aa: CASSSGFGTANTEAFF
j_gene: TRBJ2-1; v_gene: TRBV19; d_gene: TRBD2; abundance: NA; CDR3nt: TGTGCCAGTAGTATAGTAGCGGGAGGGAACAATGAGCAGTTCTTC; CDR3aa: CASSIVAGGNNEQFF
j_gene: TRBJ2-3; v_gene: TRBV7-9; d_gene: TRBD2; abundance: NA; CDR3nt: TGTGCCAGCAGCTTAGGGCTAAGCGGGATCACGACAGATACGCAGTATTTT; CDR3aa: CASSLGLSGITTDTQYF
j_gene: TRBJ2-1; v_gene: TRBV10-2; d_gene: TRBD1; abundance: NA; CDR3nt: TGCGCCAGCAGGACAGGGGGGGGGATATACAATGAGCAGTTCTTC; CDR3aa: CASRTGGGIYNEQFF
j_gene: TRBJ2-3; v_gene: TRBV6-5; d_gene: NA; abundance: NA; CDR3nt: TGTGCCAGCAGTCAGGACAGTGGCACAGATACGCAGTATTTT; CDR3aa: CASSQDSGTDTQYF
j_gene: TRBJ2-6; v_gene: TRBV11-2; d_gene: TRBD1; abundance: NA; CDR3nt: TGTGCCAGCAGCTTCGGACAGGGAAAAAGCTCTGGGGCCAACGTCCTGACTTTC; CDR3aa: CASSFGQGKSSGANVLTF
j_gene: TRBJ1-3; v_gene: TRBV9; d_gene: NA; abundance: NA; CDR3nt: TGTGCCAGCAGCCCCGGACCCTCTTATACCTCTGGAAACACCATATATTTT; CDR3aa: CASSPGPSYTSGNTIYF
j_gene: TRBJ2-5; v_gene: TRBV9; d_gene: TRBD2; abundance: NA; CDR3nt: TGTGCCAGCAGCGGCCGGGAGGGGCTAGCGGGATATAGGTGGGGTAGTCAAGAGACCCAGTACTTC; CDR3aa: CASSGREGLAGYRWGSQETQYF
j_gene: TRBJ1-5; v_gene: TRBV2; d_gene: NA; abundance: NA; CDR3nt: TGTGCCAGCAGGAAACGGGTCGCTGATCAGCCCCAGCATTTT; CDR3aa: CASRKRVADQPQHF
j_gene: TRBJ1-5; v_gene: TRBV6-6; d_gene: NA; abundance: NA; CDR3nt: TGTGCCAGCAGTTACGAAGAACTCAGGGCAGGACAGCCCCAGCATTTT; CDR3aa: CASSYEELRAGQPQHF
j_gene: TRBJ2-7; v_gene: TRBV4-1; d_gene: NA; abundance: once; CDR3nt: TGCGCCAGCAGCCAAGAGTGGGGGGCCTACGAGCAGTACTTC; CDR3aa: CASSQEWGAYEQYF
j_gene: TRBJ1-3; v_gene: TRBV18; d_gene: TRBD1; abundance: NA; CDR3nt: TGTGCCAGCTCTCCTGGGACAGGGTCAAGCTCTGGAAACACCATATATTTT; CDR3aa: CASSPGTGSSSGNTIYF
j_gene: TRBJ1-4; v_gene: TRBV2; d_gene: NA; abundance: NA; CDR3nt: TGTGCCTGGCAAGGACTGGCTAATGAAAAACTGTTTTTT; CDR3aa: CAWQGLANEKLFF
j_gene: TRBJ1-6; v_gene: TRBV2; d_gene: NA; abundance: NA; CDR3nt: TGTGCCAGCAGTGGTTCGTCGGGGTATTCACCCCTCCACTTT; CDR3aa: CASSGSSGYSPLHF
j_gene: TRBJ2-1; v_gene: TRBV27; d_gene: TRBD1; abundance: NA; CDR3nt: TGTGCCAGCAGGAATCGGGACAGGTGGCACAATGAGCAGTTCTTC; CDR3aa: CASRNRDRWHNEQFF
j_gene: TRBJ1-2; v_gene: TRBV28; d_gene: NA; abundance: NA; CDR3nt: TGTGCCAGCAGTCCCCAGACCTTAATCCTCCCCATGGCCTATGGCTACACCTTC; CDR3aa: CASSPQTLILPMAYGYTF
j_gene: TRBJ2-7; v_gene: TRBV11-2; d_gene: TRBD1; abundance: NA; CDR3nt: TGTGCCAGCAGCGTCGGGACAGGGGGCCTCGAGCAGTACTTC; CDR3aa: CASSVGTGGLEQYF
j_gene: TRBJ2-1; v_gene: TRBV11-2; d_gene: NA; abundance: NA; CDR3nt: TGTGCCAGCAGCGCTCTCTACAATGAGCAGTTCTTC; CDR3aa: CASSALYNEQFF
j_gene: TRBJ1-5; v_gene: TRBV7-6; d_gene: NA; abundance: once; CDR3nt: TGTGCCAGCAGCTTAGTTTCGGGTAGCAATCAGCCCCAGCATTTT; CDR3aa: CASSLVSGSNQPQHF
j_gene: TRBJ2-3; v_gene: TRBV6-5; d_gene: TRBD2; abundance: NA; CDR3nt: TGTGCCAGCAGTTATAGCGGGAGAGCCGGCACAGATACGCAGTATTTT; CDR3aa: CASSYSGRAGTDTQYF
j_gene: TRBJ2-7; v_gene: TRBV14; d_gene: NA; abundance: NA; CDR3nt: TGTGCCAGCAGCCAAGACTCGGTCCCATCCTACGAGCAGTACTTC; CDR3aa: CASSQDSVPSYEQYF
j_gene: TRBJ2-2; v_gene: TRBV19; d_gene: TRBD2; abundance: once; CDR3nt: TGTGCCAGTAGTCCACCCCCCCGGGTGAAAACTAGCGGGTACACCGGGGAGCTGTTTTTT; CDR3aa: CASSPPPRVKTSGYTGELFF
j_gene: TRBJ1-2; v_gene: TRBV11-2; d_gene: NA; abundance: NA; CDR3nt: TGTGCCAGCAGCTTATTGGGGGACCCGGCCTATGGCTACACCTTC; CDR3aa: CASSLLGDPAYGYTF
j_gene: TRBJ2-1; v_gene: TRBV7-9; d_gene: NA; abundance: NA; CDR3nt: TGTGCCAGCAGCTTAGGGGCGGGTAGGGGTGAGCAGTTCTTC; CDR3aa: CASSLGAGRGEQFF
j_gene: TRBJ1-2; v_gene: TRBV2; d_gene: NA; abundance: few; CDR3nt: TGTGCCAGCAAGAGTATCGACCCCTATGGCTACACCTTC; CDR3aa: CASKSIDPYGYTF
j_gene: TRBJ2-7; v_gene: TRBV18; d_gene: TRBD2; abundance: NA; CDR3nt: TGTGCCAGCTCACCGACTAGCGACTCCTACGAGCAGTACTTC; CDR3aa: CASSPTSDSYEQYF